This record concerns one T cell receptor (beta chain) sequence. This CDR3 has 18 amino acids. V lost 3 bases, J lost 4 bases, and 11 bases stayed unmatched. Looked up from germline, CDR1 is MNHNS and CDR2 is SASEGT. These data belong to a study of control samples from healthy donors and cancer patients. TCRdb keeps only in-frame clones here, not all; method: immunoSEQ multiplex PCR. This sample has some 120,000 clones, with over 80% found just once. Sequenced: PBMCs. This receptor was obtained from a man at least 80 years old with head and neck cancer. The J gene is TRBJ2-6, the V gene TRBV6-1, with TRBD2 matching over 8 bases. The CDR3 DNA reads as TGTGCCAGCAGTGATACGCGGGGGGCCCTGTCCGGGGCCAACGTCCTGACTTTC. This translates into CASSDTRGALSGANVLTF.